This section outlines one T cell receptor beta chain sequence together with its context. The V end lost 2 bases, the J end lost 3 bases, and 10 bases lay between the germline ends. The CDR3 contains 15 residues. Germline V gene lookup returns CDR1 SGHTA and CDR2 FQGNSA. These data come from a study of blood T cell repertoires in COVID-19. On the study more broadly: PBMCs, B-cell-depleted T cells, or T cells provided the cDNA or gDNA that made up the material.

Profiled with immunoSEQ multiplex PCR; TCRdb holds only in-frame clones, not every one. The table includes fewer than 300,000 clones, roughly 90% detected once. The rearrangement joins TRBV7-2 to TRBJ1-4; D may be TRBD1 (5 bases). Sequenced material: peripheral blood. The TCR was taken from a man between 60 and 75 years old who had recovered from COVID-19. The CDR3 reads CASSLNGGSNEKLFF. CDR3 in DNA: TGTGCCAGCAGCTTAAACGGGGGTTCTAATGAAAAACTGTTTTTT.